This TCR beta chain was documented in a study of OX40 agonist ivuxolimab in advanced cancers. Patients were ruled out by autoimmune disease history or systemic immunosuppression. Clones were read by immunoSEQ multiplex PCR, and TCRdb kept only the in-frame ones, dropping some. This sample has tens of thousands of clones; roughly nine tenths occur once, and the top ten carry approximately 0.9%. Trimming at V came to 5 bases and at J to 7 bases, leaving 11 bases not matched to a gene. The CDR3 has 16 amino acids. Germline values: CDR1 KGHSH, CDR2 LQKENI. The source material was CD4+ or CD8+ T cells sorted from blood, sampled in a trial of the OX40 agonist ivuxolimab. The J gene is TRBJ2-1, the V gene TRBV18; TRBD1 aligns across 10 bases. The sequence came from an adult with an advanced solid tumor such as melanoma, head and neck, liver or kidney cancer. CDR3 amino acids: CASSSYTGTGVNEQFF. The CDR3 nucleotides are TGTGCCAGCTCATCTTACACCGGGACAGGGGTGAATGAGCAGTTCTTC.